This TCR beta chain is from a study of OX40 agonist ivuxolimab in advanced cancers. Findings and limits, study-wide: Patients who responded partially at 0.1-3.0 mg/kg showed clonal expansion ranking among the lowest.

Profiling relied on immunoSEQ multiplex PCR, and the TCRdb table lists in-frame clones only, not all of them. This sample has about 52,000 clones, with roughly 93% found just once. Trimming removed 6 bases from V and 0 bases from J, with 9 bases in between. Per the germline V gene, CDR1 is SNHLY and CDR2 is FYNNEI. There are 14 residues in the CDR3. Note on this clone: Its antigen remains unknown.

The chain links TRBV2 to TRBJ2-1, with unresolved D. Sequences were derived from CD4+ or CD8+ T cells sorted from blood, sampled in a trial of the OX40 agonist ivuxolimab. This TCR was sampled from an adult with an advanced solid tumor such as melanoma, head and neck, liver or kidney cancer. The CDR3 region is CASRDIGSYNEQFF. DNA of the CDR3: TGTGCCAGCAGGGATATAGGCTCCTACAATGAGCAGTTCTTC. The full variable domain, in which reference TRBV2 and TRBJ2-1 provide the parts outside the CDR3, is EPEVTQTPSHQVTQMGQEVILRCVPISNHLYFYWYRQILGQKVEFLVSFYNNEISEKSEIFDDQFSVERPDGSNFTLKIRSTKLEDSAMYFCASRDIGSYNEQFFGPGTRLTVL.